A selection of T cell receptor beta chains follows, all from one sample in a study of shared clonotypes between healthy human individuals. Using immunoSEQ multiplex PCR, the repertoire was profiled, and TCRdb retains in-frame clones only, with some absent. This table holds 2 million to 2.5 million clones, 90% to 96% found once. Sequencing was done on a sample of naive CD4+ T cells sorted from blood. These receptor sequences come from a man aged 18-30 years in good health. CDR3s include the opening cysteine and the closing phenylalanine or tryptophan. D genes are given only for firm matches. Not all rows give a size; the values are once, few, many and, for expanded clones, a class.

j_gene: TRBJ2-3; v_gene: TRBV12-1; d_gene: NA; abundance: NA; CDR3nt: TGTGCCAGCAGCGTGACTAGCGGGAGGGTGACAGATACGCAGTATTTT; CDR3aa: CASSVTSGRVTDTQYF
j_gene: TRBJ2-2; v_gene: TRBV7-9; d_gene: NA; abundance: NA; CDR3nt: TGTGCCAGCAGCGCCTTTACAGGGTACACCGGGGAGCTGTTTTTT; CDR3aa: CASSAFTGYTGELFF
j_gene: TRBJ1-6; v_gene: TRBV5-1; d_gene: TRBD1; abundance: few; CDR3nt: TGCGCCAGCAGCTCCGGGACAGTTAATTCACCCCTCCACTTT; CDR3aa: CASSSGTVNSPLHF
j_gene: TRBJ1-2; v_gene: TRBV7-8; d_gene: TRBD1; abundance: NA; CDR3nt: TGTGCCAGCAGCAACGATCAGGGGGCCTATGGCTACACCTTC; CDR3aa: CASSNDQGAYGYTF
j_gene: TRBJ2-1; v_gene: TRBV29-1; d_gene: NA; abundance: NA; CDR3nt: TGCAGCGTTGAAGATTCCTACAATGAGCAGTTCTTC; CDR3aa: CSVEDSYNEQFF
j_gene: TRBJ1-1; v_gene: TRBV10-1; d_gene: NA; abundance: NA; CDR3nt: TGCGCCAGCAGTGAATCAGGGCTCACTGAAGCTTTCTTT; CDR3aa: CASSESGLTEAFF
j_gene: TRBJ2-7; v_gene: TRBV28; d_gene: TRBD1; abundance: NA; CDR3nt: TGTGCCAGCAGTCCGGGGGACAGGGGAATCCACGAGCAGTACTTC; CDR3aa: CASSPGDRGIHEQYF
j_gene: TRBJ1-1; v_gene: TRBV7-2; d_gene: TRBD1; abundance: NA; CDR3nt: TGTGCCAGCAGCCCCGGGACAGCATACACTGAAGCTTTCTTT; CDR3aa: CASSPGTAYTEAFF
j_gene: TRBJ2-2; v_gene: TRBV5-1; d_gene: TRBD1; abundance: NA; CDR3nt: TGCGCCAGCAGCTTTTCTTCTTACAGGGGAACCACCGGGGAGCTGTTTTTT; CDR3aa: CASSFSSYRGTTGELFF
j_gene: TRBJ2-7; v_gene: TRBV10-3; d_gene: TRBD1; abundance: NA; CDR3nt: TGTGCCATCAGCGAGACAGGGGGTTTCGACGAGCAGTACTTC; CDR3aa: CAISETGGFDEQYF
j_gene: TRBJ2-3; v_gene: TRBV7-9; d_gene: NA; abundance: NA; CDR3nt: TGTGCCAGCAGCTTAGTCTGGGACGCAACTAGCACAGATACGCAGTATTTT; CDR3aa: CASSLVWDATSTDTQYF
j_gene: TRBJ1-2; v_gene: TRBV6-5; d_gene: NA; abundance: NA; CDR3nt: TGTGCCAGCAGTTATGAGTCAGGGATCGGCTATGGCTACACCTTC; CDR3aa: CASSYESGIGYGYTF
j_gene: TRBJ2-2; v_gene: TRBV7-2; d_gene: NA; abundance: NA; CDR3nt: TGTGCCAGCAGCCCAGGGCGAGCCGGGGAGCTGTTTTTT; CDR3aa: CASSPGRAGELFF
j_gene: TRBJ2-5; v_gene: TRBV6-1; d_gene: TRBD1; abundance: NA; CDR3nt: TGTGCCAGCACCCGGACAGGGGGGCAAGAGACCCAGTACTTC; CDR3aa: CASTRTGGQETQYF
j_gene: TRBJ2-7; v_gene: TRBV18; d_gene: NA; abundance: once; CDR3nt: TGTGCCAGCTCAACTGTAGGAGGGAGCCACGAGCAGTACTTC; CDR3aa: CASSTVGGSHEQYF
j_gene: TRBJ2-3; v_gene: TRBV5-6; d_gene: TRBD1; abundance: NA; CDR3nt: TGTGCCAGCAGCTTGGGGACAGGGGACACAGATACGCAGTATTTT; CDR3aa: CASSLGTGDTDTQYF
j_gene: TRBJ1-3; v_gene: TRBV2; d_gene: NA; abundance: NA; CDR3nt: TGTGCCAGCACCGAGGGGGTTATCGGAAACACCATATATTTT; CDR3aa: CASTEGVIGNTIYF
j_gene: TRBJ1-2; v_gene: TRBV5-1; d_gene: NA; abundance: NA; CDR3nt: TGCGCCAGCAAAGATTCGGGGGCAGTCAACTATGGCTACACCTTC; CDR3aa: CASKDSGAVNYGYTF
j_gene: TRBJ1-2; v_gene: TRBV5-1; d_gene: NA; abundance: NA; CDR3nt: TGCGCCAGCAGCTTGGTGGCAGGGTGGGGCTACACCTTC; CDR3aa: CASSLVAGWGYTF
j_gene: TRBJ1-2; v_gene: TRBV19; d_gene: NA; abundance: few; CDR3nt: TGTGCCAGTAGTATTGCAGGGACGAACTATGGCTACACCTTC; CDR3aa: CASSIAGTNYGYTF
j_gene: TRBJ1-5; v_gene: TRBV5-8; d_gene: NA; abundance: NA; CDR3nt: TGTGCCAGCGCCGGCGGGGTGAGCAATCAGCCCCAGCATTTT; CDR3aa: CASAGGVSNQPQHF
j_gene: TRBJ2-5; v_gene: TRBV4-3; d_gene: TRBD1; abundance: once; CDR3nt: TGCGCCAGCAGCCAGCGGACAGGGGCTGAGACCCAGTACTTC; CDR3aa: CASSQRTGAETQYF
j_gene: TRBJ1-4; v_gene: TRBV5-1; d_gene: NA; abundance: NA; CDR3nt: TGCGCCAGCAGCCCAACCAGTAATGAAAAACTGTTTTTT; CDR3aa: CASSPTSNEKLFF
j_gene: TRBJ2-3; v_gene: TRBV30; d_gene: TRBD1; abundance: few; CDR3nt: TGTGCCTGGAGTGTACAGGGGACAGATACGCAGTATTTT; CDR3aa: CAWSVQGTDTQYF
j_gene: TRBJ1-5; v_gene: TRBV28; d_gene: NA; abundance: NA; CDR3nt: TGTGCCAGCAGTCGATTAGAAACAGGGAATCAGCCCCAGCATTTT; CDR3aa: CASSRLETGNQPQHF
j_gene: TRBJ2-3; v_gene: TRBV28; d_gene: NA; abundance: NA; CDR3nt: TGTGCCAGCGGGGCAGATACGCAGTATTTT; CDR3aa: CASGADTQYF
j_gene: TRBJ1-5; v_gene: TRBV18; d_gene: NA; abundance: NA; CDR3nt: TGTGCCAGCTCACCGGGGGGTACAGGGTACAGTCAGCCCCAGCATTTT; CDR3aa: CASSPGGTGYSQPQHF
j_gene: TRBJ1-3; v_gene: TRBV18; d_gene: NA; abundance: NA; CDR3nt: TGTGCCAGTTATCCGGGACCGGCCTCTGGAAACACCATATATTTT; CDR3aa: CASYPGPASGNTIYF